This T cell receptor (beta chain) came from a study of blood T cell repertoires in COVID-19. About the research overall: Both acute and convalescent COVID-19 samples were obtained from the United States, Italy and Spain.

The CDR3 runs to 12 residues. A remark on this clone: Sequence at one end of the junction differs from germline and may be a read error.

How the authors handled the data: Estimates of nucleated cell counts were drawn from the amplification of reference gene primers. Generated by immunoSEQ multiplex PCR, the TCRdb table keeps only in-frame clones and is missing some. From that table come the V and J calls and clone size; the DNA was used to work out D and trimming. The sample has some 200,000 clones, about nine tenths seen once; the top ten hold 7% to 8.5%. This TCR derives from a man aged 25 to 40 in a cohort exposed to, infected with or recovered from COVID-19 (not recorded which). This sequence joins TRBV12-3 or TRBV12-4 and TRBJ2-7; 8 bases map to TRBD2. The specimen was PBMCs or T cells enriched from blood (not recorded which). The CDR3 bases are TGTGCCAGCAGTTTCGCGCCTAGCGGGCCCCGCTTC. Its protein is CASSFAPSGPRF.